These 5 T cell receptor beta chains were all obtained from the same sample, sequenced in a study of T cells after yellow fever vaccination. TCRdb fed the 5' RACE reads into MiXCR, producing one record per CDR3 protein. There are about 630,000 distinct CDR3 sequences in the sample; around 12% occur only once, and under 15% lies in the top ten. The source material was PBMCs, sampled on the day of the yellow fever booster vaccination. Every receptor here comes from a man in his thirties or forties who received the YFV17D yellow fever vaccine.

The rearrangement links TRBV20-1 to TRBJ2-4; maybe TRBD1 (6 bases). V lost 6 bases and J 9 bases, leaving 18 bases between the germline ends. Germline CDR1 DFQATT, CDR2 SNEGSKA (reference sequence). This CDR3 region has 13 residues. DNA for the CDR3: TGCAGTGCCCACCAGCCCGAAGGGGGCATTCAGTACTTC. Its protein product is CSAHQPEGGIQYF.

This clonotype was observed a handful of times. The chain uses TRBV27 and TRBJ1-2, with 10 bases lining up with TRBD1. The CDR3 is 15 amino acids. The germline V gene encodes CDR1 MNHEY and CDR2 SMNVEV (reference sequence). The ends lost 5 bases at V and 3 bases at J; junction bases unmatched: 6. DNA for the CDR3: TGTGCCAGCAGTAAAGGGACAGGGGAGGACTATGGCTACACCTTC. Translating gives CASSKGTGEDYGYTF.

The chain links TRBV5-1 to TRBJ2-7; the D is unclear. The CDR3 consists of 13 residues. Between the trimmed V and J ends, which lost 5 bases and 3 bases, there was a span of 12 bases. Per germline, CDR1 SGHRS and CDR2 YFSETQ. DNA for the CDR3: TGCGCCAGCAGTTCGAGTAGATTCTACGAGCAGTACTTC. It yields the protein CASSSSRFYEQYF.

This clonotype was seen more than once but under ten times. V usage is TRBV15 and J usage is TRBJ2-7; 8 nucleotides agree with TRBD2. The CDR3 extends over 12 amino acids. V was pared by 3 bases and J by 11 bases, with 6 bases of the junction left unmatched. Germline V gene lookup returns CDR1 LNHNV and CDR2 YYDKDF (reference sequence). The CDR3 DNA follows: TGTGCCACCAGCAGTACTGGGACTAGGGAGTACTTC. Residues: CATSSTGTREYF.

The rearrangement joins TRBV6-1 to TRBJ2-7; 10 bases agree with TRBD1. Germline V gives CDR1 MNHNS, CDR2 SASEGT. The CDR3 consists of 14 residues. The junction had 4 bases not matched to a gene; V was cut back by 6 bases and J by 2 bases. CDR3 sequence reads: CASRRGQGAYEQYF. The CDR3 DNA is TGTGCCAGCAGGCGCGGACAGGGGGCCTACGAGCAGTACTTC.